This record covers a single T cell receptor (beta chain). Its antigen is not identified. This entry belongs to a study of T-cell memory formation after mild COVID-19. In the study overall: Among the donors, TCR clusters were largely specific to each donor.

The study's findings and limits: Day 15 to 85 contractors were CD4/CD8 balanced; later expanders leaned CD4+.

V shed 0 bases and J 7 bases; nucleotides not matched to a gene: 13. CDR1 is DFQATT and CDR2 is SNEGSKA in the germline V gene (reference sequence). CDR3 length: 18 amino acids. TCRdb reprocessed the 5' RACE reads with MiXCR, giving one entry per CDR3 protein. This sample carries about 250,000 distinct CDR3 sequences, 15% to 17% of them seen once, and the ten largest clones take 2% to 2.5%. The rearrangement uses TRBV20-1 and TRBJ2-1; 12 positions agree with TRBD2. The TCR was taken from an adult woman who had mild COVID-19 (a few samples of this study predate the infection). Cell type and time point are not known. The sample consisted of PBMCs or a T cell subset sorted from them (not recorded which). The CDR3 here is CSARDPRRLAGDFNEQFF. In nucleotides, the CDR3 is TGCAGTGCTAGAGACCCCCGCCGACTAGCGGGAGATTTTAATGAGCAGTTCTTC.